This T cell receptor (beta chain) was captured by sequencing in a study of T cell responses to AZD1222 COVID-19 vaccine. Trimming stripped 8 bases from V and 3 bases from J, with 8 bases between. Germline V CDR1 and CDR2: LNHDA, SQIVND (reference sequence). The CDR3 spans 12 residues. The protocol was immunoSEQ multiplex PCR, while the TCRdb copy is restricted to in-frame clones and leaves out a portion. The data show about 140,000 clones, about 92% seen once. The source was peripheral blood, collected on day 0 of MenACWY control vaccination. The rearrangement uses TRBV19 and TRBJ2-1; a weak D match, TRBD2 (6 bases). This clonotype originated in an adult in good health. CDR3 coding DNA: TGTGCCAGTTCGGGAGTCTACAATGAGCAGTTCTTC. It encodes CASSGVYNEQFF. Supplemented by reference TRBV19 and TRBJ2-1, the full variable domain reads DGGITQSPKYLFRKEGQNVTLSCEQNLNHDAMYWYRQDPGQGLRLIYYSQIVNDFQKGDIAEGYSVSREKKESFPLTVTSAQKNPTAFYLCASSGVYNEQFFGPGTRLTVL.